This T cell receptor (beta chain) was retrieved from a study of glioma-infiltrating T cells. General observations from the study: Only very few CDR3 sequences appeared in both tissue and blood. Tissue-blood divergence was below expectation in non-neoplastic patients, above in gliomas.

Germline V lookup: CDR1 MNHEY, CDR2 SMNVEV (reference sequence). V shed 2 bases and J shed 6 bases, with 10 bases lying between them. CDR3 size: 14 residues. The iRepertoire nested amplicon-rescue multiplex PCR amplified TCR alpha and beta CDR3s from RNA. For one-step reverse transcription and amplification, 100-400 ng of tissue mRNA or PBMC total RNA was used. TCRdb re-derived calls from the multiplex PCR reads in MiXCR, one entry per CDR3 protein. The top ten clones hold under 35% of a sample with approximately 130,000 distinct CDR3 sequences, approximately 26% of them seen once. This clonotype appeared a single time. As yet, its antigen is unknown.

The V gene is TRBV27, the J gene TRBJ2-2; a weak D match, TRBD2 (5 bases). The sequence was collected from a human donor with low-grade glioma or glioblastoma, undergoing nonglioma brain surgery, or in good health (not recorded which). The sample was glioma tissue, nonneoplastic brain tissue, or PBMCs (not recorded which). The CDR3 coding sequence is TGTGCCAGCAGTTTAAATCTGAGGGCCGGGGAGCTGTTTTTT. Amino acids: CASSLNLRAGELFF.